A selection of T cell receptor beta chains follows, all from one sample in a study of response to subunit inactivated influenza vaccine. MiXCR, run by TCRdb on the RT-PCR reads, gives a single entry per CDR3 protein. The sample lists some 500,000 distinct CDR3 sequences; 15% to 20% were seen once. This specimen was CD4+ T cells sorted from PBMCs, taken less than 30 months after vaccination. The receptors shown here come from a man aged 50 to 69 who received an inactivated influenza vaccine. CDR3s include the opening cysteine and the closing phenylalanine or tryptophan.

TRBJ1-1 | TRBV12-3/TRBV12-4 | 15 | CASSPGNPMNTEAFF
TRBJ2-7 | TRBV11-2 | 19 | CASSLLATPGLAGTYEQYF
TRBJ1-1 | TRBV2 | 15 | CASSVEPGTGGEAFF
TRBJ2-1 | TRBV6-5 | 16 | CASSYSSRTGVDEQFF
TRBJ2-1 | TRBV10-3 | 13 | CAIGKGGVDEQFF
TRBJ1-3 | TRBV4-1 | 16 | CASSQDRRKTGNTIYF
TRBJ2-1 | TRBV12-5 | 13 | CASGLQGPDEQFF
TRBJ2-3 | TRBV20-1 | 12 | CSASAGGSSQYF
TRBJ2-3 | TRBV5-5 | 16 | CASSAFGSRGTDTQYF
TRBJ1-1 | TRBV5-1 | 13 | CASSLGGDGEAFF
TRBJ2-7 | TRBV28 | 18 | CASSSWTSGRARSYEQYF
TRBJ1-2 | TRBV12-3/TRBV12-4 | 13 | CATGGQLNYGYTF
TRBJ2-3 | TRBV20-1 | 16 | CSAIPGTGGRTDTQYF
TRBJ1-2 | TRBV2 | 13 | CASRETGGHGYTF
TRBJ2-5 | TRBV28 | 15 | CASSPPRGYGETQYF
TRBJ2-7 | TRBV12-3/TRBV12-4 | 14 | CASSFVTAQVEQYF
TRBJ2-3 | TRBV20-1 | 16 | CSARDRRGTSTDTQYF
TRBJ1-5 | TRBV12-3/TRBV12-4 | 16 | CASSTGGARGGQPQHF
TRBJ1-2 | TRBV6-5 | 15 | CASSYVPAARSGYTF
TRBJ2-3 | TRBV7-2 | 16 | CASNLAGGSGTDTQYF
TRBJ2-1 | TRBV7-2 | 14 | CASSKTSGSPEQFF
TRBJ1-5 | TRBV7-9 | 13 | CASSFSSNQPQHF
TRBJ1-2 | TRBV6-2/TRBV6-3 | 14 | CASSQGQWSYGYTF
TRBJ2-5 | TRBV4-1 | 16 | CASSQDRIAGVETQYF
TRBJ2-7 | TRBV24-1 | 15 | CATSAGTGNRGEQYF
TRBJ2-5 | TRBV4-3 | 13 | CASSQEGRQTQYF
TRBJ2-1 | TRBV11-2 | 12 | CASSYGGIEQFF